These 14 T cell receptor beta chains were all obtained from the same sample, sequenced in a study of T cells in localized non-small cell lung cancer. Sequencing used immunoSEQ multiplex PCR; TCRdb keeps in-frame clones, though not all of them. The sample holds 90,000 to 100,000 clones, under 95% seen once. Here the sequenced sample was PBMCs, taken before any cancer treatment. These TCRs come from a woman aged 35-70 years with stage II squamous cell lung carcinoma.

This chain uses TRBV27 with TRBJ2-3, with D tentatively TRBD1 (6 bases). The germline gives CDR1 MNHEY, CDR2 SMNVEV (reference sequence). Deletions cut 2 bases from V and 8 bases from J, with 14 bases between. This CDR3 is built from 14 residues. The CDR3 reads CASSLQVVGGTQYF. The CDR3 DNA is TGTGCCAGCAGTTTACAGGTAGTAGGGGGTACGCAGTATTTT.

This clone came up a few times. The chain joins TRBV2 to TRBJ1-1, with 9 nucleotides matching TRBD1. The V gene end was trimmed by 8 bases and the J gene end by 5 bases; junction bases not matched to a gene: 3. In germline, CDR1 is SNHLY, CDR2 FYNNEI. This CDR3 spans 12 amino acids. This CDR3 is CASDRGYTEAFF. In nucleotides, the CDR3 is TGTGCCAGCGACAGGGGGTATACTGAAGCTTTCTTT.

The V and J genes are TRBV7-8 and TRBJ2-1; TRBD2 matches at 9 bases. With 2 bases clipped from V and 11 bases from J, the junction kept 4 bases outside the gene matches. Germline V gene data show CDR1 as SGHVS and CDR2 as FQNEAQ. The CDR3 spans 13 residues. The CDR3 sequence: CASSLRLAGKQFF. Written as DNA, the CDR3 is TGTGCCAGCAGCTTAAGGCTAGCGGGGAAGCAGTTCTTC.

J is TRBJ1-2 and V is TRBV9, with 7 bases that match TRBD1. In germline, CDR1 is SGDLS, CDR2 YYNGEE. The CDR3 is 13 residues long. The ends lost 7 bases at V and 4 bases at J; junction bases unmatched: 7. CDR3 DNA sequence: TGTGCCAGCGGAGGACAGGCCATCTATGGCTACACCTTC. Protein: CASGGQAIYGYTF. The entire variable domain, with the rest obtained from reference TRBV9 and TRBJ1-2, is as follows: DSGVTQTPKHLITATGQRVTLRCSPRSGDLSVYWYQQSLDQGLQFLIQYYNGEERAKGNILERFSAQQFPDLHSELNLSSLELGDSALYFCASGGQAIYGYTFGSGTRLTVV.

The chain carries TRBV12-5 and TRBJ2-2; D perhaps matches TRBD2 (6 bases). This CDR3 contains 14 residues. The germline gives CDR1 LGHNT, CDR2 FRNRAP. Trimming removed 0 bases from V and 5 bases from J, with 7 bases in between. As DNA, the CDR3 is TGTGCTAGTGGTTTGGTAGGGAGGACCGGGGAGCTGTTTTTT. Protein product: CASGLVGRTGELFF.

This clone was seen a single time. The chain recombines TRBV27 with TRBJ2-7; 11 bases align to TRBD1. The V segment lost 5 bases and the J segment 5 bases; nucleotides outside the gene matches: 2. Germline CDR1 reads MNHEY; CDR2 reads SMNVEV (reference sequence). The length of the CDR3 is 13 residues. CDR3 residues: CASSRTGGNEQYF. CDR3 DNA sequence: TGTGCCAGCAGTCGGACAGGGGGCAACGAGCAGTACTTC.

This chain connects TRBV6-6 to TRBJ2-7; no firm D call. The CDR3 has 15 residues. V gave up 1 base and J gave up 2 bases, with 12 bases separating them. CDR1 is MNHNY and CDR2 is SVGAGI in the germline V gene (reference sequence). CDR3 protein: CASSYFRSAAYEQYF. The CDR3 nucleotides are TGTGCCAGCAGTTACTTCCGCTCGGCTGCCTACGAGCAGTACTTC.

The chain links TRBV27 to TRBJ2-2, with a possible D match to TRBD2 (5 bases). Germline V lookup: CDR1 MNHEY, CDR2 SMNVEV (reference sequence). Deletions cut 2 bases from V and 4 bases from J, with 8 bases between. There are 14 residues in the CDR3. The chain's CDR3 is CASSLTGLTGELFF. The CDR3 nucleotides are TGTGCCAGCAGTTTAACCGGACTCACCGGGGAGCTGTTTTTT.

V usage is TRBV5-6 and J usage is TRBJ2-3; weak D call: TRBD2 (5 bases). The ends were cut back, 0 bases at V and 0 bases at J, with 11 bases in the middle. Germline V gene lookup returns CDR1 SGHDT and CDR2 YYEEEE. The CDR3 is made up of 16 amino acids. Here the CDR3 DNA reads TGTGCCAGCAGCTTGGGAGGTAGCGCCAGCACAGATACGCAGTATTTT. Translated, it gives CASSLGGSASTDTQYF.

About this clone: Other DNA sequences in the same sample also yield this CDR3. The chain links TRBV2 to TRBJ2-7, with D unresolved. The V gene lost 0 bases and the J gene lost 2 bases, with 2 bases spanning the gap. Per the germline V gene, CDR1 is SNHLY and CDR2 is FYNNEI. This CDR3 has 12 amino acids. The CDR3 DNA reads TGTGCCAGCAGTGAAGCGGCCTACGAGCAGTACTTC. Translation gives CASSEAAYEQYF.

The chain is built from TRBV19 and TRBJ2-5; unclear D gene. CDR3 length: 13 residues. Germline-derived CDR1 and CDR2 are LNHDA and SQIVND (reference sequence). V shed 7 bases and J shed 0 bases, with 9 bases lying between them. This chain's CDR3 is CASKRANQETQYF. CDR3 in DNA: TGTGCCAGTAAACGTGCCAACCAAGAGACCCAGTACTTC.

This chain's CDR3 is CASSLGTATAYEQYF. Written as DNA, the CDR3 is TGCGCCAGCAGCTTGGGGACAGCCACTGCCTACGAGCAGTACTTC. The chain recombines TRBV5-1 with TRBJ2-7; TRBD1 is a possible D gene (6 bases). Germline loops: CDR1 SGHRS, CDR2 YFSETQ. CDR3 length: 15 residues. The V end was cut by 0 bases, the J end by 2 bases, with 12 bases between.

The J gene is TRBJ2-1, the V gene TRBV27; 8 bases match TRBD1. V lost 0 bases, J lost 7 bases, and 2 bases stayed unmatched. The CDR3 is 14 amino acids. Per germline, CDR1 MNHEY and CDR2 SMNVEV (reference sequence). The CDR3 DNA reads TGTGCCAGCAGTTTATCCAGGGGGCGGAATGAGCAGTTCTTC. This translates into CASSLSRGRNEQFF.

This chain joins TRBV10-1 and TRBJ2-1; a possible D gene is TRBD2 (5 bases). CDR1 and CDR2 from the germline V gene are WNHNN and SYGVQD (reference sequence). This CDR3 spans 16 amino acids. Trimming removed 5 bases at V and 7 bases at J, with 21 bases between. The CDR3, as DNA: TGCGCCAGCAGTCTAGATCCCGAGGGTTCGCGGAATGAGCAGTTCTTC. Encoded protein: CASSLDPEGSRNEQFF.